One and the same sample provided the 4 T cell receptor beta chains below, sequenced in a study of CD8 T cells in ankylosing spondylitis. MiXCR, run by TCRdb on the 5' RACE reads, gives a single entry per CDR3 protein. The data contain about 160,000 distinct CDR3 sequences, approximately 48% of them seen just once; the ten biggest clones take up about 15%. Material: synovial fluid, either unsorted or a sorted T cell fraction (not recorded which). These receptors came from a male donor with ankylosing spondylitis.

This chain joins TRBV28 and TRBJ1-1; 8 bases agree with TRBD1. The J segment lost 3 bases and the V segment lost 2 bases, leaving 2 bases of the junction unmatched. Germline V gene data show CDR1 as MDHEN and CDR2 as SYDVKM. The CDR3 is 14 amino acids. The DNA for the CDR3 is TGTGCCAGCAGTTTAAACAGGGGGGACACTGAAGCTTTCTTT. Its protein is CASSLNRGDTEAFF.

This clonotype was counted ten times or more. The chain combines TRBV7-9 with TRBJ2-2, with D hard to call. V gave up 7 bases and J gave up 0 bases, with 6 bases separating them. CDR1 and CDR2 (germline): SEHNR, FQNEAQ (reference sequence). The CDR3 length is 13 residues. This CDR3 is CASTAANTGELFF. The CDR3 bases are TGTGCCAGCACCGCCGCGAACACCGGGGAGCTGTTTTTT. Complete variable domain (other parts from reference TRBV7-9 and TRBJ2-2): DTGVSQNPRHKITKRGQNVTFRCDPISEHNRLYWYRQTLGQGPEFLTYFQNEAQLEKSRLLSDRFSAERPKGSFSTLEIQRTEQGDSAMYLCASTAANTGELFFGEGSRLTVL.

This sequence joins TRBV15 and TRBJ2-7, with 10 bases aligning to TRBD1. This CDR3 has 18 residues. V was clipped by 3 bases and J by 3 bases; unmatched bases: 14. Germline-derived CDR1 and CDR2 are LNHNV and YYDKDF (reference sequence). The CDR3 protein is CATSSPSPRDRGGYEQYF. CDR3 coding DNA: TGTGCCACCAGCAGTCCCTCACCCCGGGACAGGGGAGGCTACGAGCAGTACTTC.

The table lists this clonotype with a few counts. The chain recombines TRBV9 with TRBJ1-2, with 9 positions matching TRBD1. Trimming at V came to 3 bases and at J to 2 bases, leaving 14 bases not matched to a gene. Germline V gene data show CDR1 as SGDLS and CDR2 as YYNGEE. The CDR3 totals 18 residues. The CDR3 is CASSATRDRDKVNYGYTF. The CDR3 DNA follows: TGTGCCAGCAGCGCTACCCGGGACAGGGATAAGGTGAACTATGGCTACACCTTC.